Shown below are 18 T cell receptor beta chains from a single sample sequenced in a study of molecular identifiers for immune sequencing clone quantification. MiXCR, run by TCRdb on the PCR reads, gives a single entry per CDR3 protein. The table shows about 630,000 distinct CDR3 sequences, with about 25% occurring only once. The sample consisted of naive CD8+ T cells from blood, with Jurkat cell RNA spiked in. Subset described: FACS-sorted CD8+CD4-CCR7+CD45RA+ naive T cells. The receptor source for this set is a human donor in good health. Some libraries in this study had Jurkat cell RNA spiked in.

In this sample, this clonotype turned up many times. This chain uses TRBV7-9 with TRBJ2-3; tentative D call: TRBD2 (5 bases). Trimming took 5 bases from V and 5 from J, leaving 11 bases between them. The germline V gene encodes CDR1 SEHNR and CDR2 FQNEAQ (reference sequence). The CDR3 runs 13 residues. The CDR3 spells CASSPGYKDTQYF. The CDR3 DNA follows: TGTGCCAGCAGCCCGGGGTATAAAGATACGCAGTATTTT. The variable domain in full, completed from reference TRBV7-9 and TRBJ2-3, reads DTGVSQNPRHKITKRGQNVTFRCDPISEHNRLYWYRQTLGQGPEFLTYFQNEAQLEKSRLLSDRFSAERPKGSFSTLEIQRTEQGDSAMYLCASSPGYKDTQYFGPGTRLTVL.

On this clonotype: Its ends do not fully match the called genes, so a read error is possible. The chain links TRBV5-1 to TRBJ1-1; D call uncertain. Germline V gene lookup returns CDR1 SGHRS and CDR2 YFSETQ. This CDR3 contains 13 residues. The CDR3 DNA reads TGCGCCAGCAGCTTCACGGTGATCACTGTAGCTTTCTTT. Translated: CASSFTVITVAFF.

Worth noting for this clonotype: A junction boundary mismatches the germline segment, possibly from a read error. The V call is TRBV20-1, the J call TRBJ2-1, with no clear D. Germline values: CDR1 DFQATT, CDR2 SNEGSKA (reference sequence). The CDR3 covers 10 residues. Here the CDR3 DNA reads TGCAGTGCCATCAACGATGAGCGGTTCTTC. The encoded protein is CSAINDERFF.

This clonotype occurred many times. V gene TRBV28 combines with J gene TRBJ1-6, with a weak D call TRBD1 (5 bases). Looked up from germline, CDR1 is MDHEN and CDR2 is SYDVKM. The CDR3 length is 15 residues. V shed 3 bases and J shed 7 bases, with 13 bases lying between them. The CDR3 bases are TGTGCCAGCAGTTTTAGTGTTGGGGCAAATTCACCCCTCCACTTT. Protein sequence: CASSFSVGANSPLHF.

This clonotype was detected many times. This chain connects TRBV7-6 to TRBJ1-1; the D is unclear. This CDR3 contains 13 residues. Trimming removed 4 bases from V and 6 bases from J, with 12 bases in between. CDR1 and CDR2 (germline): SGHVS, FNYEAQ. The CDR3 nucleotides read TGTGCCAGCAGCTCCGACGGGATCGCTGAAGCTTTCTTT. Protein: CASSSDGIAEAFF.

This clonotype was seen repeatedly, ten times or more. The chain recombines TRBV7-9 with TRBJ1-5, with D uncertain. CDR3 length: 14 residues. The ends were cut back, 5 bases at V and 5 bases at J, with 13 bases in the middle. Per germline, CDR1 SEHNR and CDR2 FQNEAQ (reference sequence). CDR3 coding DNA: TGTGCCAGCAGCATCCTACGGAGTCATCAGCCCCAGCATTTT. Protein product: CASSILRSHQPQHF.

The CDR3: CASSLRVDLAKNIQYF. The CDR3, as DNA: TGTGCCAGCAGCCTCAGAGTTGACTTAGCCAAAAACATTCAGTACTTC. The J gene is TRBJ2-4, the V gene TRBV11-2; no definite D call. Germline V gene lookup returns CDR1 SGHAT and CDR2 FQNNGV. The CDR3 extends over 16 amino acids. V lost 5 bases and J 0 bases, leaving 14 bases between the germline ends.

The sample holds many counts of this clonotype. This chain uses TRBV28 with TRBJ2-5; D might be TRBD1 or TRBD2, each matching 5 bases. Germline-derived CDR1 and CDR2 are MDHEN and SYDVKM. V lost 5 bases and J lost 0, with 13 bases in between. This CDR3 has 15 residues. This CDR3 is CASSPGSVYQETQYF. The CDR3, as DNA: TGTGCCAGCAGTCCAGGGAGCGTCTACCAAGAGACCCAGTACTTC.

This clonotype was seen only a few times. CDR3 sequence reads: CASSQVVLGANVLTF. CDR3 coding DNA: TGCGCCAGCAGCCAAGTGGTCCTAGGGGCCAACGTCCTGACTTTC. The chain employs TRBV4-1 and TRBJ2-6, with D unclear. The CDR3 has 15 amino acids. The V end was cut by 1 base, the J end by 4 bases, with 8 bases between. Germline CDR1 is MGHRA and CDR2 is YSYEKL.

The CDR3: CASSHLAGGPEIGELFF. The CDR3, as DNA: TGTGCCAGCAGCCACCTAGCGGGGGGGCCCGAAATCGGGGAGCTGTTTTTT. This chain connects TRBV7-8 to TRBJ2-2, with 12 bases matching TRBD2. Germline CDR1 reads SGHVS; CDR2 reads FQNEAQ. The CDR3 covers 17 residues. The J segment lost 7 bases and the V segment lost 5 bases, leaving 11 bases of the junction unmatched.

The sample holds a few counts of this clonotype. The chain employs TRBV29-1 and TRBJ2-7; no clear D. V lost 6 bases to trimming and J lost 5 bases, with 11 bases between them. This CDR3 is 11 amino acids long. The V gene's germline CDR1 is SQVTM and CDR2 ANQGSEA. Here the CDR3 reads CSVHYLNEQYF. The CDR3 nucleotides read TGCAGCGTCCATTACTTGAACGAGCAGTACTTC.

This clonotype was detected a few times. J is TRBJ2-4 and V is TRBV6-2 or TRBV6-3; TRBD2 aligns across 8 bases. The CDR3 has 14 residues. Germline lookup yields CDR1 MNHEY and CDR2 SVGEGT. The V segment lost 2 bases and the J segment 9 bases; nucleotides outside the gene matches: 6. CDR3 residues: CASSYGVREAIQYF. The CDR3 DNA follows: TGTGCCAGCAGTTACGGGGTGCGGGAGGCCATTCAGTACTTC.

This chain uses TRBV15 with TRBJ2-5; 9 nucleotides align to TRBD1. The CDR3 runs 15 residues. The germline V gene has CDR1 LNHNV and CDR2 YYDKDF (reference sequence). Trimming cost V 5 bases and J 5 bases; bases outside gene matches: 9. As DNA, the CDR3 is TGTGCCACCAGCGGTCTACAGGGGGCTTGTGAGACCCAGTACTTC. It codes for CATSGLQGACETQYF.

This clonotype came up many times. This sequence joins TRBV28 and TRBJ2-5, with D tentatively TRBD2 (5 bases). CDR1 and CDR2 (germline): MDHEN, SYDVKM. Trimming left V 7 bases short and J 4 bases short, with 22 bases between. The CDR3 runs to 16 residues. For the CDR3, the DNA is TGTGCCAGCACCCCCGGGATAGGAGTAGGACTAGAGACCCAGTACTTC. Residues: CASTPGIGVGLETQYF.

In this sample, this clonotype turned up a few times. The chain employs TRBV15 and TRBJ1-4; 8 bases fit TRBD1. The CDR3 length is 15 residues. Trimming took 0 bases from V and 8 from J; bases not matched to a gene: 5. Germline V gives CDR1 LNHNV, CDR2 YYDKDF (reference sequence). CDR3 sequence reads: CATSREDRAEEKLFF. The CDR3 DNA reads TGTGCCACCAGCAGAGAGGACAGGGCGGAGGAAAAACTGTTTTTT.

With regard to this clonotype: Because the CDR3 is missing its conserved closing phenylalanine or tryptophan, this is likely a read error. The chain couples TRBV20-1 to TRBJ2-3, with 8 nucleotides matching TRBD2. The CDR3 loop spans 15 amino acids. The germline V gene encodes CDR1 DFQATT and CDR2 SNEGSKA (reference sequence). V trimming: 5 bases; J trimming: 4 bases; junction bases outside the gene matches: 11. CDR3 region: CSAPELAAASDTQYL. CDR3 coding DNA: TGCAGTGCTCCCGAACTAGCGGCGGCATCAGATACGCAGTATCTT.

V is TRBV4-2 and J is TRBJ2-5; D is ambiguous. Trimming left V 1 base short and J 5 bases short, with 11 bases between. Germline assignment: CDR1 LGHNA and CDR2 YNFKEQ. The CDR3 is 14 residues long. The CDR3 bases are TGTGCCAGCAGCCAAGTTGACCCCTGGGAGACCCAGTACTTC. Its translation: CASSQVDPWETQYF.

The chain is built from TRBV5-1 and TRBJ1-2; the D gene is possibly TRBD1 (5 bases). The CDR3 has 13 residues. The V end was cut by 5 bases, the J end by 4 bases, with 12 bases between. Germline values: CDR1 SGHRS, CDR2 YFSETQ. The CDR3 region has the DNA TGCGCCAGCAGTTCGGACACTCCCTATGGCTACACCTTC. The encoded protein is CASSSDTPYGYTF.